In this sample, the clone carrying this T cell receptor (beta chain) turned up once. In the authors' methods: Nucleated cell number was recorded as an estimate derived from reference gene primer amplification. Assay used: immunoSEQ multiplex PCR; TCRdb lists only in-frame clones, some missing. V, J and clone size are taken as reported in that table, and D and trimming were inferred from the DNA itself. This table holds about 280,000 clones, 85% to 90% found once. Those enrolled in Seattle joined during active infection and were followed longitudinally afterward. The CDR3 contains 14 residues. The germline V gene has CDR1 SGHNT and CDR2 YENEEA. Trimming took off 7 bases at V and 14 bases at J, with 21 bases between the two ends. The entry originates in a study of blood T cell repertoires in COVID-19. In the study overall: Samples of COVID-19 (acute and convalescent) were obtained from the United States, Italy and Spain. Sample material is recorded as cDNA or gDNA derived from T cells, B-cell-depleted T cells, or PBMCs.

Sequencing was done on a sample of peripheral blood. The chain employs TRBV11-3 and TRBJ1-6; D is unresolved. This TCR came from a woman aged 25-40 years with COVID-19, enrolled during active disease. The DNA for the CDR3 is TGTGCCAGCACCCAGAGGTCCCCGGGTTCGGCCCTCCACTTT. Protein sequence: CASTQRSPGSALHF.